The clone carrying this TCR beta chain was observed a few times. The antigen is not known. The data belong to a study of T cells in Graves' hyperthyroidism and ophthalmopathy. Background on the study: Peripheral blood was obtained at initial diagnosis, preceding any treatment. Study-wide findings and caveats: The model made its ophthalmopathy prediction, and onset followed a median approximately 7 months later.

Amplified regions were TCR beta CDR3 sequences from RNA transcripts. Primed by the HTBI set, a first-round RT-PCR was run on the TCR CDR3. TCRdb called the multiplex PCR reads again in MiXCR, with one record for every CDR3 protein. Of some 490,000 distinct CDR3 sequences listed, 20% to 25% are singletons. Germline lookup yields CDR1 LNHDA and CDR2 SQIVND (reference sequence). The CDR3 extends over 17 amino acids. V was clipped by 5 bases and J by 2 bases; unmatched bases: 12. The clonotype was recovered from a woman between 65 and 79 years old with Graves' ophthalmopathy. The rearrangement links TRBV19 to TRBJ2-3, with TRBD1 matching over 8 bases. Sequenced sample: blood. The CDR3, as DNA: TGTGCCAGTAGTGCCCGGAGAGGACAGGGCTACACAGATACGCAGTATTTT. Amino acid sequence: CASSARRGQGYTDTQYF.